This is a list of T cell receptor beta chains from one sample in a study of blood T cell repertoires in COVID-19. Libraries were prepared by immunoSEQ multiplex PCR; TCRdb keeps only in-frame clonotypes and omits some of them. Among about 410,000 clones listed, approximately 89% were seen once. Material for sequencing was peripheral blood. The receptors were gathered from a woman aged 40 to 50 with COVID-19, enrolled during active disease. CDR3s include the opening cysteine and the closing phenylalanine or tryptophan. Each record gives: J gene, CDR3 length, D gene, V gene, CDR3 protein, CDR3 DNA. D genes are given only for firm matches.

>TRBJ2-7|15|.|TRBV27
CASSFGATPVYEQYF
TGTGCCAGCAGTTTCGGAGCCACTCCTGTGTACGAGCAGTACTTC
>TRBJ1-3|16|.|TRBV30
CALQRGLLREGNTIYF
TGTGCCTTACAACGGGGACTCCTACGCGAGGGAAACACCATATATTTT
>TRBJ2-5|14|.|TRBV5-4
CASSLAGVQETQYF
TGTGCCAGCAGCTTGGCAGGGGTCCAAGAGACCCAGTACTTC
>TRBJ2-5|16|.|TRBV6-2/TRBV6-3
CASSSTTGPKRETQYF
TGTGCCAGCAGTAGTACTACAGGGCCTAAGCGGGAGACCCAGTACTTC
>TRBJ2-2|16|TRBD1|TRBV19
CASSIPTGADTGELFF
TGTGCCAGTAGTATCCCAACAGGGGCTGACACCGGGGAGCTGTTTTTT
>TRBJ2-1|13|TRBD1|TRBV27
CASSLSRDSQQFF
TGTGCCAGCAGTTTATCTAGGGACAGCCAGCAGTTCTTC
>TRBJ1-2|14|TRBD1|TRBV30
CASVSGQGNYGYTF
TGTGCTTCCGTTTCGGGACAGGGAAACTATGGCTACACCTTC
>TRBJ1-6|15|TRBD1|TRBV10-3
CAISAQGAGNSPLHF
TGTGCCATCAGTGCACAGGGGGCTGGTAATTCACCCCTCCACTTT
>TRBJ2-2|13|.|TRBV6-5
CASKFRNTGELFF
TGTGCCAGCAAATTCAGGAACACCGGGGAGCTGTTTTTT
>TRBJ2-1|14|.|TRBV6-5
CASSYSVTLNEQFF
TGTGCCAGCAGTTACTCTGTGACATTAAATGAGCAGTTCTTC
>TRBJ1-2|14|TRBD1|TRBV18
CASSERTGSDGYTF
TGTGCCAGCTCGGAGCGGACAGGTTCTGATGGCTACACCTTC
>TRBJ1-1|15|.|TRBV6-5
CASSYIGGVGTEAFF
TGTGCCAGCAGTTATATCGGGGGGGTAGGCACTGAAGCTTTCTTT
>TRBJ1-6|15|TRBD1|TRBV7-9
CASSSTDRVGSPLHF
TGTGCCAGCAGCTCAACCGACAGGGTAGGATCACCCCTCCACTTT
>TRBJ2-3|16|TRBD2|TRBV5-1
CASSPGTSGGTDTQYF
TGCGCCAGCAGCCCCGGGACTAGCGGGGGGACAGATACGCAGTATTTT
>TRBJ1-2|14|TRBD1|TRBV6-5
CASRRQGYNYGYTF
TGTGCCAGCAGGCGACAGGGCTACAACTATGGCTACACCTTC
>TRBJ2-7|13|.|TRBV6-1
CASSDFPGGEQYF
TGTGCCAGCAGTGATTTTCCAGGGGGGGAGCAGTACTTC
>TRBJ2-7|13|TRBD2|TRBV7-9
CASSLTGGPEQYF
TGTGCCAGCAGCTTAACGGGAGGACCCGAGCAGTACTTC
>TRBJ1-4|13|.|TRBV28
CASMAATNEKLFF
TGTGCCAGCATGGCAGCAACTAATGAAAAACTGTTTTTT